The T cell receptor beta chain under discussion was sequenced for a study of T cell responses to AZD1222 COVID-19 vaccine. The assay was immunoSEQ multiplex PCR, and TCRdb's table has in-frame clones only and misses some. The sample carries around 81,000 clones, 85% to 95% recorded once. Trimming took off 0 bases at V and 4 bases at J, with 9 bases between the two ends. This CDR3 has 14 residues. The germline CDR1 and CDR2 sequences are MNHEY and SMNVEV (reference sequence). This material consisted of peripheral blood, taken 28 days after the second AZD1222 dose. V gene TRBV27 combines with J gene TRBJ1-1, with D perhaps matching TRBD1 (5 bases). The source of this sequence is an adult who received the AZD1222 COVID-19 vaccine. The CDR3 nucleotides are TGTGCCAGCAGTTTATCGGGACGGGGCACTGAAGCTTTCTTT. Residues: CASSLSGRGTEAFF.